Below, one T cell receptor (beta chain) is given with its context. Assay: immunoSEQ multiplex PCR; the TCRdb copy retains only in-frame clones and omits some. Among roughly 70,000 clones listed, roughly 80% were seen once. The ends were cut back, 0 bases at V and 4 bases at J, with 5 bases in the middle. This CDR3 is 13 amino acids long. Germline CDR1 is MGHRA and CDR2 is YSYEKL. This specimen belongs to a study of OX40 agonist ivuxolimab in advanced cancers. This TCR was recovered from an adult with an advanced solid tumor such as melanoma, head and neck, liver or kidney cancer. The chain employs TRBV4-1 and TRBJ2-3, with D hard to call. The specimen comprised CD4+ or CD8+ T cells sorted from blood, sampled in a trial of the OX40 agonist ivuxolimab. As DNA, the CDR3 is TGCGCCAGCAGCCAAGATGGGTCAGATACGCAGTATTTT. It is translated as CASSQDGSDTQYF.